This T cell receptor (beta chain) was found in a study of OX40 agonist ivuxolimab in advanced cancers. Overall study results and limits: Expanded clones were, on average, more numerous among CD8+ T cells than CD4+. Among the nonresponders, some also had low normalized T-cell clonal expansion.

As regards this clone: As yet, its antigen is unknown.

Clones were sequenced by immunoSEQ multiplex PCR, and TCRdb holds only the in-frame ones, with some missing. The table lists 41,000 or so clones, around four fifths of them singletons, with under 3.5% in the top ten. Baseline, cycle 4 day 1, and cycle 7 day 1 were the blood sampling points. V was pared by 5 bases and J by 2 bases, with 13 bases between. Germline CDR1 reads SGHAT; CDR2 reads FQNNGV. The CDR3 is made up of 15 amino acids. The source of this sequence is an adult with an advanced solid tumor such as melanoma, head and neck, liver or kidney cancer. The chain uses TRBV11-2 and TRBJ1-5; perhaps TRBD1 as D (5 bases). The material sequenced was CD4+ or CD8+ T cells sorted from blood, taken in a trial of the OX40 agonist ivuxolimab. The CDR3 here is CASSPRGHGNQPQHF. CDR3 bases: TGTGCCAGCAGCCCCCGAGGACACGGCAATCAGCCCCAGCATTTT.